A single sample is the source of the 19 T cell receptor beta chains below, sequenced in a study of T cell changes during pregnancy in multiple sclerosis. Clones were read by immunoSEQ multiplex PCR, and TCRdb kept only the in-frame ones, dropping some. The sample lists about 80,000 clones, around 90% occurring once. Here the sequenced sample was peripheral blood, taken before pregnancy. The receptors come from a female donor with multiple sclerosis, enrolled in a pregnancy study.

The chain couples TRBV7-9 to TRBJ2-7; TRBD2 aligns across 8 bases. The germline gives CDR1 SEHNR, CDR2 FQNEAQ (reference sequence). J lost 4 bases, V lost 5 bases, and 7 bases had no gene match. The CDR3 runs 14 residues. The CDR3 DNA is TGTGCCAGCAGCCGGGGGGGCACGTTTTACGAGCAGTACTTC. Protein: CASSRGGTFYEQYF.

This chain links TRBV5-5 with TRBJ1-2; D uncertain. Germline V CDR1 and CDR2: SGHKS, YYEKEE (reference sequence). V was clipped by 1 base and J by 6 bases, with 10 bases between them. The CDR3 extends over 13 amino acids. The DNA of the CDR3 is TGTGCCAGCAGCTTGTCAGGTGTTAATGGCTACACCTTC. This codes for CASSLSGVNGYTF.

The V and J genes are TRBV6-1 and TRBJ2-1; D may be TRBD2 (6 bases). This CDR3 is 14 amino acids long. V shed 8 bases and J shed 4 bases, with 15 bases lying between them. In germline, CDR1 is MNHNS, CDR2 SASEGT. As DNA, the CDR3 is TGTGCCAGCGGGGAGGCCAGCGCTTACAATGAGCAGTTCTTC. Protein: CASGEASAYNEQFF.

CDR3 nucleotide sequence: TGCGCCAGCAGCTTGGCTAAAGAGACCCAGTACTTC. It translates to CASSLAKETQYF. The chain couples TRBV5-1 to TRBJ2-5; unclear D gene. The CDR3 has 12 amino acids. The germline V gene encodes CDR1 SGHRS and CDR2 YFSETQ. V lost 0 bases to trimming and J lost 3 bases, with 3 bases between them.

This rearrangement joins TRBV2 to TRBJ1-3, with TRBD1 identical over 9 bases. Germline V lookup: CDR1 SNHLY, CDR2 FYNNEI. This CDR3 contains 15 residues. J gave up 8 bases and V 4 bases, and 9 bases lay outside the gene matches. The CDR3: CASSVKQGAADTIYF. The CDR3 nucleotides are TGTGCCAGCAGTGTCAAACAGGGGGCGGCGGACACCATATATTTT.

V usage is TRBV7-9 and J usage is TRBJ1-2, with a weak D call TRBD1 (5 bases). Trimming took 3 bases from V and 1 from J, leaving 9 bases between them. The CDR3 sequence is 14 residues long. Germline V gives CDR1 SEHNR, CDR2 FQNEAQ (reference sequence). The CDR3 DNA follows: TGTGCCAGCAGCTTGGGGGGGGATAACTATGGCTACACCTTC. Protein sequence: CASSLGGDNYGYTF. The entire variable domain, with the rest obtained from reference TRBV7-9 and TRBJ1-2, is as follows: DTGVSQNPRHKITKRGQNVTFRCDPISEHNRLYWYRQTLGQGPEFLTYFQNEAQLEKSRLLSDRFSAERPKGSFSTLEIQRTEQGDSAMYLCASSLGGDNYGYTFGSGTRLTVV.

The rearrangement links TRBV19 to TRBJ1-5; D possibly corresponds to TRBD1 (5 bases). V lost 10 bases and J lost 6, with 16 bases in between. The CDR3 spans 13 residues. Germline V gene lookup returns CDR1 LNHDA and CDR2 SQIVND (reference sequence). This CDR3 reads CATAGTGSQPQHF. CDR3 coding DNA: TGTGCCACCGCAGGGACTGGCAGTCAGCCCCAGCATTTT.

The gene calls are TRBV15 and TRBJ1-2; D is perhaps TRBD1 (6 bases). Between the trimmed V and J ends, which lost 1 base and 6 bases, there was a span of 6 bases. CDR3 length: 12 residues. In germline, CDR1 is LNHNV, CDR2 YYDKDF (reference sequence). DNA of the CDR3: TGTGCCACCAGCAGAGGACAGGATGGCTACACCTTC. It translates to CATSRGQDGYTF.

The chain couples TRBV9 to TRBJ2-3, with D possibly TRBD2 on 5 matching bases. CDR1 and CDR2 (germline): SGDLS, YYNGEE. Trimming left V 3 bases short and J 0 bases short, with 8 bases between. This CDR3 is 14 amino acids long. CDR3: CASSGRTSTDTQYF. The CDR3, as DNA: TGTGCCAGCAGCGGCAGGACTAGCACAGATACGCAGTATTTT.

This sequence joins TRBV7-2 and TRBJ2-7; the D gene is possibly TRBD1 (6 bases). The CDR3 sequence is 13 residues long. CDR1 and CDR2 from the germline V gene are SGHTA and FQGNSA. Trimming removed 5 bases from V and 7 bases from J, with 15 bases in between. The CDR3 protein is CASSLRTAREQYF. CDR3 DNA: TGTGCCAGCAGCCTTAGGACAGCCCGGGAGCAGTACTTC.

CDR3 amino acids: CASSLISGGRSDTQYF. The CDR3 nucleotides read TGTGCCAGCAGCTTAATATCAGGGGGTAGGTCAGATACGCAGTATTTT. V and J are TRBV7-3 and TRBJ2-3; 7 bases are shared with TRBD1. CDR1 is SGHTA, CDR2 FQGTGA, per germline. V shed 1 base and J 4 bases; nucleotides not matched to a gene: 8. This CDR3 is 16 amino acids long.

This rearrangement joins TRBV5-1 to TRBJ1-2, with a weak D call TRBD1 (5 bases). The CDR3 contains 13 residues. Germline V gene data show CDR1 as SGHRS and CDR2 as YFSETQ. With 0 bases removed from V and 5 bases from J, the gap between germline ends came to 8 bases. DNA for the CDR3: TGCGCCAGCAGCTTGGTGCAGGGATATGGCTACACCTTC. Protein product: CASSLVQGYGYTF.

The V call is TRBV5-1, the J call TRBJ2-7, with D possibly matching TRBD2 (7 bases). Germline CDR1 is SGHRS and CDR2 is YFSETQ. The V end was cut by 6 bases, the J end by 2 bases, with 15 bases between. The length of the CDR3 is 14 residues. As DNA, the CDR3 is TGCGCCAGCAATCGCGGGGGCCCTACCTACGAGCAGTACTTC. Amino acid sequence: CASNRGGPTYEQYF. The complete variable domain, with remaining parts taken from reference TRBV5-1 and TRBJ2-7, reads KAGVTQTPRYLIKTRGQQVTLSCSPISGHRSVSWYQQTPGQGLQFLFEYFSETQRNKGNFPGRFSGRQFSNSRSEMNVSTLELGDSALYLCASNRGGPTYEQYFGPGTRLTVT.

J is TRBJ1-2 and V is TRBV6-5; TRBD1 matches 8 bases. V shed 6 bases, J shed 8 bases, and the junction held 5 bases outside the gene matches. This CDR3 region has 12 residues. The germline V gene has CDR1 MNHEY and CDR2 SVGAGI. The chain's CDR3 is CASRLRTGGYTF. In nucleotides, the CDR3 is TGTGCCAGCAGATTACGGACAGGGGGCTACACCTTC.

This chain connects TRBV2 to TRBJ1-2; D remains ambiguous. CDR1 and CDR2 from the germline V gene are SNHLY and FYNNEI. This CDR3 is built from 12 residues. Trimming cost V 4 bases and J 2 bases, with 5 bases left between them. Here the CDR3 reads CASSGENYGYTF. CDR3 DNA sequence: TGTGCCAGCAGTGGGGAGAACTATGGCTACACCTTC.

The chain links TRBV14 to TRBJ2-1; 7 bases fit TRBD2. The germline V gene encodes CDR1 SGHDN and CDR2 FVKESK. This CDR3 comprises 15 residues. The junction had 6 bases not matched to a gene; V was cut back by 4 bases and J by 3 bases. CDR3 DNA sequence: TGTGCCAGCAGCCTCTTGGGGGGGAACTACAATGAGCAGTTCTTC. This sequence encodes CASSLLGGNYNEQFF.

This chain connects TRBV7-3 to TRBJ2-3, with 8 nucleotides matching TRBD2. The V and J ends lost 2 bases and 5 bases, in that order; junction bases with no gene match: 6. The CDR3 runs 15 residues. CDR1 SGHTA and CDR2 FQGTGA come from the germline V gene. The chain's CDR3 is CASSLDGGAGDTQYF. CDR3 coding DNA: TGTGCCAGCAGCTTAGACGGGGGGGCAGGAGATACGCAGTATTTT.

V is TRBV5-1 and J is TRBJ2-7; D may be TRBD1 (5 bases). V dropped 0 bases and J dropped 7 bases, with 11 bases sitting between them. Germline CDR1 reads SGHRS; CDR2 reads YFSETQ. This CDR3 comprises 13 residues. The CDR3 reads CASSLAAGWEQYF. For the CDR3, the DNA is TGCGCCAGCAGCTTGGCAGCAGGGTGGGAGCAGTACTTC.

This rearrangement joins TRBV6-5 to TRBJ2-3, with 9 positions matching TRBD2. CDR1 is MNHEY and CDR2 is SVGAGI in the germline V gene. CDR3 size: 13 residues. V lost 6 bases, J lost 6 bases, and 4 bases stayed unmatched. The CDR3: CASSRLAEDTQYF. CDR3 nucleotide sequence: TGTGCCAGCAGCCGACTAGCGGAGGATACGCAGTATTTT.